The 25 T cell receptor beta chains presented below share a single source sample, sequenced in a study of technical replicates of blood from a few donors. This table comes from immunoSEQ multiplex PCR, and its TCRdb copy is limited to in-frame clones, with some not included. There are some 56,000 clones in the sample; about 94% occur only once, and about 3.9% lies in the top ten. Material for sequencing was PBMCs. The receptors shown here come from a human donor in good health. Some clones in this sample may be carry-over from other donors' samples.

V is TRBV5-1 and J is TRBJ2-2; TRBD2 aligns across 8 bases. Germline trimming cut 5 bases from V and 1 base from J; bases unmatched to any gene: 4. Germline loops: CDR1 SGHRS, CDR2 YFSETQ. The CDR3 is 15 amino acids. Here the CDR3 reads CASRMAGGNTGELFF. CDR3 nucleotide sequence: TGCGCCAGCAGGATGGCGGGGGGGAACACCGGGGAGCTGTTTTTT.

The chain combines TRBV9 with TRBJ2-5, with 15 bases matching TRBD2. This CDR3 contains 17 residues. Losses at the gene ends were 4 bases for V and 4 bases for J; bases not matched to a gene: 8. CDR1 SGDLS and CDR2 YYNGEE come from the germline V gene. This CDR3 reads CASSPGLAGGGGETQYF. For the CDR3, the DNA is TGTGCCAGCAGCCCGGGACTAGCGGGGGGCGGAGGAGAGACCCAGTACTTC.

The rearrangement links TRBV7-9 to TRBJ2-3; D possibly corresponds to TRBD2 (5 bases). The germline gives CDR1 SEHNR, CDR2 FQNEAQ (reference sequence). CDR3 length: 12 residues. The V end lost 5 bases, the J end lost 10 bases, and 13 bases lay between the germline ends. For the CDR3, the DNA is TGTGCCAGCAGCCCGAGCGGCATGGCGCAGTATTTT. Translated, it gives CASSPSGMAQYF. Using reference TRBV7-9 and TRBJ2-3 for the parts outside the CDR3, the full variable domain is DTGVSQNPRHKITKRGQNVTFRCDPISEHNRLYWYRQTLGQGPEFLTYFQNEAQLEKSRLLSDRFSAERPKGSFSTLEIQRTEQGDSAMYLCASSPSGMAQYFGPGTRLTVL.

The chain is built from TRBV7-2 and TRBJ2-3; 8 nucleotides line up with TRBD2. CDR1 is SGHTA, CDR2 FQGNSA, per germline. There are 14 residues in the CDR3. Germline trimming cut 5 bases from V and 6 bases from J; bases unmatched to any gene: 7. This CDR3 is CASSRAASGDTQYF. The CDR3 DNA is TGTGCCAGCAGCCGAGCGGCTAGCGGGGATACGCAGTATTTT.

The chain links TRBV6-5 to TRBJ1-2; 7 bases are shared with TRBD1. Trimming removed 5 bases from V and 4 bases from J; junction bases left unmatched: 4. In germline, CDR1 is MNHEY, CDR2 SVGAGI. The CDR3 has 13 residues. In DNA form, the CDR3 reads TGTGCCAGCAGTCAGGGGGGTGTCTATGGCTACACCTTC. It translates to CASSQGGVYGYTF.

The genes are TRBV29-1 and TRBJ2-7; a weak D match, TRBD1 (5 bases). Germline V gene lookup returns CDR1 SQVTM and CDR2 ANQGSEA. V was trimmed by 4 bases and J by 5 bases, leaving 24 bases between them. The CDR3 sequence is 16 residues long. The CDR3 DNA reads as TGCAGCGTTGCCGACAGCCGAAGCAAGAACAGGCACGAGCAGTACTTC. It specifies CSVADSRSKNRHEQYF.

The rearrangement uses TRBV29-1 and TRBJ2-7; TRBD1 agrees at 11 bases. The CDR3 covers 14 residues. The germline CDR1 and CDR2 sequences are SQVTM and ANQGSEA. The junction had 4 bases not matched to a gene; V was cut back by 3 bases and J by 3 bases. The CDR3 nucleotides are TGCAGCGTTGATAGGGGGACAGGGGGCTACGAGCAGTACTTC. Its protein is CSVDRGTGGYEQYF.

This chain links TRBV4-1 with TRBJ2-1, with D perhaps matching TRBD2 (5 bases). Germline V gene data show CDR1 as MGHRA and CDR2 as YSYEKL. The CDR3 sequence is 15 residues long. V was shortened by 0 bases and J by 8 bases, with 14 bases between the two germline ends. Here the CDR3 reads CASSQDPVGGDEQFF. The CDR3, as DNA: TGCGCCAGCAGCCAAGATCCGGTAGGAGGAGATGAGCAGTTCTTC.

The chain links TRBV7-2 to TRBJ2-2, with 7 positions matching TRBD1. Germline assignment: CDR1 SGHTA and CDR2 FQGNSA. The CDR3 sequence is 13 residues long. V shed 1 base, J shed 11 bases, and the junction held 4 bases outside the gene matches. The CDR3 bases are TGTGCCAGCAGCTTAGAAAGGGGGCGAGAGCTGTTTTTT. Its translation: CASSLERGRELFF.

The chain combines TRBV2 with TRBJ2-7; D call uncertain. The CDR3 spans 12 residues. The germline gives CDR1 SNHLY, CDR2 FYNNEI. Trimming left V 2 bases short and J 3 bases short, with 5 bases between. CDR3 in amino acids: CASSEQNYEQYF. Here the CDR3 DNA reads TGTGCCAGCAGTGAACAGAACTACGAGCAGTACTTC.

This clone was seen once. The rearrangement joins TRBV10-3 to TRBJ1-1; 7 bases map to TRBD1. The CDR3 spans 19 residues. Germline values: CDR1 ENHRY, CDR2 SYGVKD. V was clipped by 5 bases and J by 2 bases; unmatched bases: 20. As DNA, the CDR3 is TGTGCCATCAGTAACCAATTGAACTACGACAGGGTGCAAAACACTGAAGCTTTCTTT. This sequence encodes CAISNQLNYDRVQNTEAFF.

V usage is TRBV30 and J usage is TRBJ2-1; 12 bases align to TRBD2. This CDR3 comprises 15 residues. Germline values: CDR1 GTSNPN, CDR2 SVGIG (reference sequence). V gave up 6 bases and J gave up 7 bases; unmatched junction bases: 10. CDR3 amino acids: CACSPLAGGPNEQFF. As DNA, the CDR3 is TGTGCCTGCTCCCCCCTAGCGGGAGGGCCAAATGAGCAGTTCTTC.

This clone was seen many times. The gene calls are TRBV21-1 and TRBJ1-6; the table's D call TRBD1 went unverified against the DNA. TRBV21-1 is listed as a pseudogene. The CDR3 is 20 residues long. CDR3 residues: CASSKVADRALYSYNSPLHF. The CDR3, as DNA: TGTGCCAGCAGCAAAGTGGCCGACAGGGCCTTATACTCCTATAATTCACCCCTCCACTTT.

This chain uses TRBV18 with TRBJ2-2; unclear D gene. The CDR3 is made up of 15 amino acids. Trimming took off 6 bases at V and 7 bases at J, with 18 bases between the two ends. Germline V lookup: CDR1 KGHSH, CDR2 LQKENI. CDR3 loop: CASSYTDTGIGELFF. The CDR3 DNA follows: TGTGCCAGCTCCTATACTGACACCGGCATCGGGGAGCTGTTTTTT.

CDR3 protein: CASSGTGGSYEQYF. In nucleotides, the CDR3 is TGTGCCAGCAGTGGGACAGGGGGTTCCTACGAGCAGTACTTC. V gene TRBV25-1 combines with J gene TRBJ2-7; TRBD1 matches at 10 bases. This CDR3 region has 14 residues. Germline V gene lookup returns CDR1 MGHDK and CDR2 SYGVNS. Trimming cost V 4 bases and J 1 base; bases outside gene matches: 1.

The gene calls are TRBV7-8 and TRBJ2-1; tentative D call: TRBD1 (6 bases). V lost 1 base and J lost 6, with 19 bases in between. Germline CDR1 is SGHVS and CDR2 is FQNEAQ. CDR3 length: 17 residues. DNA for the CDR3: TGTGCCAGCAGCTTAGACCCAGGGGCCAATCCGGCCAATGAGCAGTTCTTC. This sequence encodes CASSLDPGANPANEQFF.

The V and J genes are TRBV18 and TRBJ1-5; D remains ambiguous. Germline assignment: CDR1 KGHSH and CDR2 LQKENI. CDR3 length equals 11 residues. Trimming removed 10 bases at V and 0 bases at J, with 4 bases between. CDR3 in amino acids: CAILSNQPQHF. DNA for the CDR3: TGTGCCATCCTTAGCAATCAGCCCCAGCATTTT. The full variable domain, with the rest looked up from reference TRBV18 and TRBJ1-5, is NAGVMQNPRHLVRRRGQEARLRCSPMKGHSHVYWYRQLPEEGLKFMVYLQKENIIDESGMPKERFSAEFPKEGPSILRIQQVVRGDSAAYFCAILSNQPQHFGDGTRLSIL.

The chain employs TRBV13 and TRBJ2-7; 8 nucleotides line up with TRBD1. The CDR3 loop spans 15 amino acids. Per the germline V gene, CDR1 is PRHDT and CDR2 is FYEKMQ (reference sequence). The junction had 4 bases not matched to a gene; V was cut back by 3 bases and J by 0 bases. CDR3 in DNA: TGTGCCAGCAGCTTCCGGACAGGGAGCTCCTACGAGCAGTACTTC. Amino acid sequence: CASSFRTGSSYEQYF.

CDR3 nucleotide sequence: TGTGCCAGCAGCCTACTAGCGACTCGTTACAATGAGCAGTTCTTC. Its translation: CASSLLATRYNEQFF. The chain joins TRBV7-2 to TRBJ2-1; TRBD2 aligns across 7 bases. With V trimmed by 5 bases and J by 4 bases, 8 bases remained unmatched. Germline V gives CDR1 SGHTA, CDR2 FQGNSA. The CDR3 is 15 amino acids.

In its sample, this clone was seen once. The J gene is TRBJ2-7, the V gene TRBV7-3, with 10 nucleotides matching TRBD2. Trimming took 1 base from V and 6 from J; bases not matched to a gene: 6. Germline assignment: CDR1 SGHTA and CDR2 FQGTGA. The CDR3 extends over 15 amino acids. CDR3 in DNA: TGTGCCAGCAGCTTAATACTAGCGGGATTTAGCGAGCAGTACTTC. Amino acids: CASSLILAGFSEQYF. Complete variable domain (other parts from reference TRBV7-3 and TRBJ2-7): GAGVSQTPSNKVTEKGKYVELRCDPISGHTALYWYRQSLGQGPEFLIYFQGTGAADDSGLPNDRFFAVRPEGSVSTLKIQRTERGDSAVYLCASSLILAGFSEQYFGPGTRLTVT.

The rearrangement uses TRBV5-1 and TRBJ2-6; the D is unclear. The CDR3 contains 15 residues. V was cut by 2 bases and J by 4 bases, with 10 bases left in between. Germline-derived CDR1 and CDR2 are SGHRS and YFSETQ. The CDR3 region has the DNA TGCGCCAGCAGCTTTGGCAGCGCCGGGGCCAACGTCCTGACTTTC. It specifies CASSFGSAGANVLTF.

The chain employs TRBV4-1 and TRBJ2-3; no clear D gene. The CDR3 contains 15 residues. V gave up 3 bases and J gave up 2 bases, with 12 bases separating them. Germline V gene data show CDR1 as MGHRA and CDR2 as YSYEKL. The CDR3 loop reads CASSQIPGPTDTQYF. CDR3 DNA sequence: TGCGCCAGCAGCCAGATACCAGGCCCCACAGATACGCAGTATTTT.

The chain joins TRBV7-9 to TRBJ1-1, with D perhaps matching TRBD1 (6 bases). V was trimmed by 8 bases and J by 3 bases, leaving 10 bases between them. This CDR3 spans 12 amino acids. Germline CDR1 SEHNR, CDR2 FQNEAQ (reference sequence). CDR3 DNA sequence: TGTGCCAGCGCCTCAGGGGACACTGAAGCTTTCTTT. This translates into CASASGDTEAFF.

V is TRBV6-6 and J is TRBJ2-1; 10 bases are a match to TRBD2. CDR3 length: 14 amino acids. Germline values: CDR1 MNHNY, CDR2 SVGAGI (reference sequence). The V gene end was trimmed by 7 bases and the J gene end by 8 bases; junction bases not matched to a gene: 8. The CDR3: CASTVAGGMDEQFF. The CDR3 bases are TGTGCCAGCACGGTAGCGGGAGGCATGGATGAGCAGTTCTTC.

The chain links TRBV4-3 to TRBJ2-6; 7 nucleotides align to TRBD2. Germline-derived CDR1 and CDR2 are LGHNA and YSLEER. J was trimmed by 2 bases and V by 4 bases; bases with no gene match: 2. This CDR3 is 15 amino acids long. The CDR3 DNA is TGCGCCAGCAGCCGCGCGGGGGCTGGGGCCAACGTCCTGACTTTC. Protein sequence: CASSRAGAGANVLTF.